The 14 T cell receptor beta chains below all came from one sample that was sequenced in a study of blood T cell repertoires in COVID-19. Sequencing used immunoSEQ multiplex PCR; TCRdb keeps in-frame clones, though not all of them. The top ten hold nearly 25% of the sample, which has some 100,000 clones, 81% seen once. Sequencing input: peripheral blood. The source of these receptors is an elderly man with active or convalescent COVID-19.

This clone appeared once. The V call is TRBV3-1 (or the pseudogene TRBV3-2), the J call TRBJ2-1, with D tentatively TRBD1 (6 bases). Germline V lookup: CDR1 LGHDT, CDR2 YNNKEL (reference sequence). The V gene lost 1 base and the J gene lost 4 bases, with 14 bases spanning the gap. The CDR3 is made up of 16 amino acids. Here the CDR3 DNA reads TGTGCCAGCAGCCAAGCGATGCAGGGGTTTTACAATGAGCAGTTCTTC. Translated: CASSQAMQGFYNEQFF.

This chain uses TRBV9 with TRBJ1-2, with 11 bases lining up with TRBD1. The V gene end was trimmed by 4 bases and the J gene end by 7 bases; junction bases not matched to a gene: 12. This CDR3 is built from 16 residues. Germline values: CDR1 SGDLS, CDR2 YYNGEE. The CDR3 nucleotides are TGTGCCAGCAGCACATACGATACGGGACAGGGGGGTGGCTACACCTTC. It specifies CASSTYDTGQGGGYTF.

This chain connects TRBV6-1 to TRBJ1-5; no clear D gene. The CDR3 extends over 16 amino acids. The V end lost 0 bases, the J end lost 0 bases, and 9 bases lay between the germline ends. Per the germline V gene, CDR1 is MNHNS and CDR2 is SASEGT. CDR3: CASSEARSYSNQPQHF. CDR3 nucleotide sequence: TGTGCCAGCAGTGAAGCGCGGAGCTATAGCAATCAGCCCCAGCATTTT.

In this sample, this clone turned up many times. V usage is TRBV4-2 and J usage is TRBJ1-5, with a weak D call TRBD1 (6 bases). V was cut by 4 bases and J by 2 bases, with 15 bases left in between. CDR3 length: 16 residues. CDR1 LGHNA and CDR2 YNFKEQ come from the germline V gene. For the CDR3, the DNA is TGTGCCAGCAGCCCTAAATGGGGACAAGGCAATCAGCCCCAGCATTTT. Amino acid sequence: CASSPKWGQGNQPQHF.

V usage is TRBV28 and J usage is TRBJ1-5; D is perhaps TRBD1 (6 bases). Germline CDR1 and CDR2: MDHEN and SYDVKM. This CDR3 comprises 16 residues. V was shortened by 6 bases and J by 0 bases, with 15 bases between the two germline ends. The CDR3 here is CASRLSGVVSNQPQHF. DNA of the CDR3: TGTGCCAGCAGGCTATCAGGGGTGGTTAGCAATCAGCCCCAGCATTTT.

The CDR3, as DNA: TGTGCCAGCAGTTACAGGACAGGGCCTTCTGGAAACACCATATATTTT. Translated: CASSYRTGPSGNTIYF. The V and J genes are TRBV6-6 and TRBJ1-3; 8 bases match TRBD1. Germline V gives CDR1 MNHNY, CDR2 SVGAGI (reference sequence). J was trimmed by 1 base and V by 2 bases; bases with no gene match: 4. This CDR3 contains 16 residues.

The V gene is TRBV10-3, the J gene TRBJ1-6, with D maybe TRBD1 (5 bases). Germline CDR1 and CDR2: ENHRY and SYGVKD. V dropped 0 bases and J dropped 6 bases, with 15 bases sitting between them. The CDR3 has 17 amino acids. The CDR3 reads CAISESVAGPGNSPLHF. For the CDR3, the DNA is TGTGCCATCAGTGAGTCTGTGGCAGGGCCGGGTAATTCACCCCTCCACTTT.

CDR3 DNA sequence: TGTGCCAGCAGCCCGAGGGCCCCCTACGAGCAGTACTTC. Translated, it gives CASSPRAPYEQYF. The chain has TRBV3-1 (or the pseudogene TRBV3-2) and TRBJ2-7, with D perhaps matching TRBD2 (5 bases). This CDR3 region has 13 residues. Germline values: CDR1 LGHDT, CDR2 YNNKEL (reference sequence). V dropped 4 bases and J dropped 2 bases, with 9 bases sitting between them.

This clone appeared a single time. The chain carries TRBV5-4 and TRBJ2-2; TRBD2 aligns across 11 bases. The CDR3 runs 18 residues. V lost 0 bases, J lost 4 bases, and 8 bases stayed unmatched. CDR1 is SGHNT, CDR2 YYREEE, per germline (reference sequence). The CDR3 DNA reads as TGTGCCAGCAGCTTGGCGGTAGCGGGGGGGCGTGGCACCGGGGAGCTGTTTTTT. Translating it yields CASSLAVAGGRGTGELFF.

This chain uses TRBV2 with TRBJ2-7; 7 nucleotides agree with TRBD1. The CDR3 has 15 residues. With V trimmed by 0 bases and J by 6 bases, 8 bases remained unmatched. CDR1 is SNHLY, CDR2 FYNNEI, per germline. The CDR3 region is CASSEARTGHGEQYF. CDR3 bases: TGTGCCAGCAGTGAAGCGCGGACAGGTCATGGCGAGCAGTACTTC.

As regards this clone: This same CDR3 is encoded by further DNA sequences in the sample. The chain is built from TRBV6-5 and TRBJ2-2; no definite D call. From germline, CDR1 is MNHEY and CDR2 SVGAGI. The V gene lost 0 bases and the J gene lost 4 bases, with 6 bases spanning the gap. This CDR3 has 14 amino acids. The DNA of the CDR3 is TGTGCCAGCAGTTACTCCGGAGTCACCGGGGAGCTGTTTTTT. Its translation is CASSYSGVTGELFF.

The V and J genes are TRBV5-1 and TRBJ2-2, with D possibly being TRBD1 (6 bases). Germline-derived CDR1 and CDR2 are SGHRS and YFSETQ. CDR3 length: 15 amino acids. V was cut by 4 bases and J by 1 base, with 11 bases left in between. The CDR3 coding sequence is TGCGCCAGCAGCCCCGAGGGGGAGAACACCGGGGAGCTGTTTTTT. This codes for CASSPEGENTGELFF.

This chain joins TRBV19 and TRBJ1-2, with 8 bases that match TRBD1. Looked up from germline, CDR1 is LNHDA and CDR2 is SQIVND (reference sequence). V gave up 7 bases and J gave up 8 bases; unmatched junction bases: 18. This CDR3 spans 16 amino acids. The CDR3 bases are TGTGCCAGTAACCCCCCGGGGTGGCAGGGGGCGAGCGGCTACACCTTC. This encodes CASNPPGWQGASGYTF.

The rearrangement uses TRBV7-2 and TRBJ2-3; 8 bases are shared with TRBD1. CDR3 length: 11 residues. Germline V lookup: CDR1 SGHTA, CDR2 FQGNSA. V dropped 5 bases and J dropped 13; count of bases not matched to a gene: 5. CDR3 in DNA: TGTGCCAGCAGCCGCGACAGGGGCAAGTATTTT. This codes for CASSRDRGKYF.